This TCR beta chain is drawn from a study of blood T cell repertoires in COVID-19. In the study overall: Italy, Spain and the United States were the sources of the convalescent and acute COVID-19 samples.

Source study methods: Estimates of nucleated cell counts were drawn from the amplification of reference gene primers. Profiled with immunoSEQ multiplex PCR; TCRdb holds only in-frame clones, not every one. V and J calls plus clone size are reproduced from that table; the DNA served to infer D and trimming. In the table there are roughly 40,000 clones, roughly 88% of which are singletons. The CDR3 loop spans 16 amino acids. The V gene's germline CDR1 is LGHDT and CDR2 YNNKEL (reference sequence). V lost 1 base, J lost 7 bases, and 8 bases stayed unmatched. The chain carries TRBV3-1 (or the pseudogene TRBV3-2) and TRBJ1-5, with 9 positions matching TRBD1. The sequence came from a woman aged 65 to 85 with acute or convalescent COVID-19. The source material was peripheral blood. CDR3 loop: CASSQAGRTGAQPQHF. CDR3 nucleotides: TGTGCCAGCAGCCAAGCAGGCAGGACAGGGGCCCAGCCCCAGCATTTT.